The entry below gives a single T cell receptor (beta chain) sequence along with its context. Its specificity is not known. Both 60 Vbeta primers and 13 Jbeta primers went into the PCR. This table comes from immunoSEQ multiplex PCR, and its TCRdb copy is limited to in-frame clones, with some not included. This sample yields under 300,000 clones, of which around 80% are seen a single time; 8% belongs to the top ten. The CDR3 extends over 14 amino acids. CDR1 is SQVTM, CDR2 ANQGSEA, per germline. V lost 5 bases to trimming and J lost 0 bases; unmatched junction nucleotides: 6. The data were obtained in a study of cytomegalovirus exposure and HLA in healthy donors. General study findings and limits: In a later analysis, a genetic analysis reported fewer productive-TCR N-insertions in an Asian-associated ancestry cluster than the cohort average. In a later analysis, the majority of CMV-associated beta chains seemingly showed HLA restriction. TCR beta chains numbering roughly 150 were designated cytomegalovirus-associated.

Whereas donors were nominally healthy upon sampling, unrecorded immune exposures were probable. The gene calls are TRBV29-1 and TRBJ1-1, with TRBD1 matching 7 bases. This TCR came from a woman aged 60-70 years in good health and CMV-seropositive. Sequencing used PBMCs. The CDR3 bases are TGCAGCGTTTCTCAGGGGGGAATGAACACTGAAGCTTTCTTT. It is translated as CSVSQGGMNTEAFF.